The T cell receptor beta chain described here comes from a study of blood T cells in healthy people across ages. Study-level findings and limits: Per million T cells, the diversity of TCR beta decreased roughly linearly as age advanced.

Then a second PCR, running about 6 to 12 cycles, was carried out with a sample-barcoded 5' primer and a J-beta primer mix. One entry per CDR3 protein, called by TCRdb with MiXCR from the 5' RACE reads. The sample comprises about 1.8 million distinct CDR3 sequences, about 49% of which are singletons, and more than 2% rests with the top ten. This CDR3 is 15 amino acids long. Looked up from germline, CDR1 is SQVTM and CDR2 is ANQGSEA. V gave up 2 bases and J gave up 3 bases, with 15 bases separating them. Comment on this clonotype: Its matching antigen is unknown.

The source is a woman aged 40 to 50 in good health. Specimen: blood. This sequence joins TRBV29-1 and TRBJ2-3; D possibly uses TRBD1 or TRBD2 (5 bases each). The CDR3 DNA follows: TGCAGCGTTGAAATGGCCGAGGGGATAACAGATACGCAGTATTTT. As protein: CSVEMAEGITDTQYF.